The clone carrying this TCR beta chain was seen a single time. These data come from a study of T-cell memory formation after mild COVID-19. From the 5' RACE reads, TCRdb called clonotypes with MiXCR, one entry per CDR3 protein. The sample consists of around 250,000 distinct CDR3 sequences, 16% of them appearing once. The CDR3 is 17 amino acids. Between the trimmed V and J ends, which lost 4 bases and 1 base, there was a span of 18 bases. Looked up from germline, CDR1 is KGHSH and CDR2 is LQKENI. The chain carries TRBV18 and TRBJ2-3, with D unclear. The clonotype originates from a man aged 18 to 29 who had mild COVID-19 (a few samples of this study predate the infection). Cell type and time point are not known. Sequencing input: PBMCs or a T cell subset sorted from them (not recorded which). CDR3 bases: TGTGCCAGCTCACAAAGTCCCTTCCAGCGCGGCACAGATACGCAGTATTTT. The encoded protein is CASSQSPFQRGTDTQYF.